The rows below give T cell receptor beta chains drawn from one sample of a study of read filtering for tumor transcriptome and immune sequencing. A single record per CDR3 protein comes from TCRdb applying MiXCR to the reads. The sample shows 120,000 or so distinct CDR3 sequences, 10% to 15% of them seen only once. Sequencing was done on a sample of a population of CD138-negative cells sorted from bone marrow. Receptor source: a donor aged 40 or over with multiple myeloma. The CDR3 runs from the conserved cysteine through the conserved F or W. The order of the fields is J gene, clone size, V gene, D gene, CDR3 DNA, CDR3 protein. D genes are given only for firm matches. Only part of the rows carry a size: once, few, many, or a class if the clone is expanded.

j_gene: TRBJ2-7; abundance: many; v_gene: TRBV4-1; d_gene: -; CDR3nt: TGCGCCAGCAGCCAAGGCAGAGGGATATGGTACGAGCAGTACTTC; CDR3aa: CASSQGRGIWYEQYF
j_gene: TRBJ2-7; abundance: many; v_gene: TRBV20-1; d_gene: TRBD2; CDR3nt: TGCAGTGCTAGAGAGACTAGCGACTACGAGCAGTACTTC; CDR3aa: CSARETSDYEQYF
j_gene: TRBJ2-7; abundance: -; v_gene: TRBV3-1; d_gene: -; CDR3nt: TGTGCCAGCAGCCAGGGTATAGCGGAAAGCTCCTACGAGCAGTACTTC; CDR3aa: CASSQGIAESSYEQYF
j_gene: TRBJ2-1; abundance: many; v_gene: TRBV20-1; d_gene: -; CDR3nt: TGCAGTGCTAGGGGCTCCGGTGAGCAGTTCTTC; CDR3aa: CSARGSGEQFF
j_gene: TRBJ2-1; abundance: many; v_gene: TRBV3-1; d_gene: -; CDR3nt: TGTGCCAGCAGCCAAGATGAGGGCAATGAGCAGTTCTTC; CDR3aa: CASSQDEGNEQFF
j_gene: TRBJ1-1; abundance: many; v_gene: TRBV4-2; d_gene: -; CDR3nt: TGTGCCAGCAGCCAAGATTACAACACTGAAGCTTTCTTT; CDR3aa: CASSQDYNTEAFF
j_gene: TRBJ2-1; abundance: many; v_gene: TRBV6-1; d_gene: -; CDR3nt: TGTGCCAGCAGAGAAACCGGGACTTTGTACAATGAGCAGTTCTTC; CDR3aa: CASRETGTLYNEQFF
j_gene: TRBJ1-5; abundance: many; v_gene: TRBV6-1; d_gene: TRBD1; CDR3nt: TGTGCCAGCAGTCCCGGACAGGGCCAGAATCAGCCCCAGCATTTT; CDR3aa: CASSPGQGQNQPQHF
j_gene: TRBJ2-1; abundance: many; v_gene: TRBV10-2; d_gene: -; CDR3nt: TGCGCCAGCAGTGAACCCAGGGGTACCCACAATGAGCAGTTCTTC; CDR3aa: CASSEPRGTHNEQFF
j_gene: TRBJ2-5; abundance: many; v_gene: TRBV5-1; d_gene: TRBD1; CDR3nt: TGCGCCAGCAGCCTAGGGACAGGATATACAATCGGGGAGACCCAGTACTTC; CDR3aa: CASSLGTGYTIGETQYF
j_gene: TRBJ2-3; abundance: few; v_gene: TRBV3-1; d_gene: -; CDR3nt: TGTGCCAGCAGCCAAGTGGACTACACAGATACGCAGTATTTT; CDR3aa: CASSQVDYTDTQYF
j_gene: TRBJ2-1; abundance: many; v_gene: TRBV5-1; d_gene: -; CDR3nt: TGCGCCAGCAGTTATGGGACGGCGGGGTCCACCAATGAGCAGTTCTTC; CDR3aa: CASSYGTAGSTNEQFF
j_gene: TRBJ2-3; abundance: many; v_gene: TRBV28; d_gene: -; CDR3nt: TGTGCCAGCAGTCCATCCGCCGGGGGATCAGATACGCAGTATTTT; CDR3aa: CASSPSAGGSDTQYF
j_gene: TRBJ1-1; abundance: many; v_gene: TRBV13; d_gene: -; CDR3nt: TGTGCCAGCAGCATTACTTGGTTGGCCAGAGTGAACACTGAAGCTTTCTTT; CDR3aa: CASSITWLARVNTEAFF
j_gene: TRBJ2-1; abundance: many; v_gene: TRBV6-1; d_gene: TRBD2; CDR3nt: TGTGCCAGCTTAGGCGGGCTAGCGGGAGGGCCAGGCTACAATGAGCAGTTCTTC; CDR3aa: CASLGGLAGGPGYNEQFF
j_gene: TRBJ1-2; abundance: many; v_gene: TRBV18; d_gene: TRBD1; CDR3nt: TGTGCCAGCTCAAGGGACAGGAATGGCTACACCTTC; CDR3aa: CASSRDRNGYTF
j_gene: TRBJ2-7; abundance: -; v_gene: TRBV7-9; d_gene: -; CDR3nt: TGTGCCAGCAGCCCAGGCCCCAGAAGATACGAGCAGTACTTC; CDR3aa: CASSPGPRRYEQYF
j_gene: TRBJ2-2; abundance: many; v_gene: TRBV6-5; d_gene: -; CDR3nt: TGTGCCAGCAGAACCCGGGACACCGGGGAGCTGTTTTTT; CDR3aa: CASRTRDTGELFF
j_gene: TRBJ2-1; abundance: many; v_gene: TRBV11-2; d_gene: -; CDR3nt: TGTGCCAGCAGCCTACTCACCGAGCAGTTCTTC; CDR3aa: CASSLLTEQFF
j_gene: TRBJ2-2; abundance: many; v_gene: TRBV25-1; d_gene: -; CDR3nt: TGTGCCAGCAGGACGGGAAGCGAGACCACCGGGGAGCTGTTTTTT; CDR3aa: CASRTGSETTGELFF
j_gene: TRBJ1-5; abundance: few; v_gene: TRBV3-1; d_gene: -; CDR3nt: TGTGCCAGCAGCCAACAGGTGAATCAGCCCCAGCATTTT; CDR3aa: CASSQQVNQPQHF
j_gene: TRBJ1-1; abundance: many; v_gene: TRBV5-1; d_gene: TRBD1; CDR3nt: TGCGCCAGCAGCTGGGGCCAGGGGGGCACTCTGTCCGCTTTCTTT; CDR3aa: CASSWGQGGTLSAFF